The subject of this entry is one T cell receptor (beta chain). What it binds is unknown. The CDR3 is 16 residues long. CDR1 is LGHDT and CDR2 is YNNKEL in the germline V gene (reference sequence). V lost 0 bases to trimming and J lost 2 bases, with 12 bases between them. Profiled with immunoSEQ multiplex PCR; TCRdb holds only in-frame clones, not every one. The profile covers about 5,800 clones, with roughly three fifths appearing a single time and around a fifth taken by the ten largest. Non-transplant comparator patients with other cancers had at least five gastrointestinal samples and no known gastrointestinal disease. The sample is drawn from a study of tissue T cells after allogeneic stem cell transplantation. Study-level points and caveats: Motif-based clustering found tissue-specific repertoire signatures shared across patients, though few clones were shared. This small cohort was clinically heterogeneous, and sampling depth was a limitation. Blood and spleen captured only part of the tissue TCR repertoire.

The chain recombines TRBV3-1 (or the pseudogene TRBV3-2) with TRBJ2-3; D call uncertain. The sample here was tissue from the jejunum, taken at autopsy. The origin of this receptor is a male donor at least 60 years old with lung cancer. CDR3 amino acids: CASSQEMSTYTDTQYF. Written as DNA, the CDR3 is TGTGCCAGCAGCCAAGAAATGAGCACCTACACAGATACGCAGTATTTT.